Listed below are T cell receptor beta chains from one sample, sequenced in a study of blood T cell repertoires in COVID-19. Assay used: immunoSEQ multiplex PCR; TCRdb lists only in-frame clones, some missing. The repertoire consists of over 200,000 clones, with 70% to 90% occurring once and the leading ten covering approximately 2%. Material: PBMCs or T cells enriched from blood (not recorded which). These receptors originate from a woman aged 45-65 years who had recovered from COVID-19. Both conserved end residues are part of each CDR3. Only part of the rows carry a size: once, few, many, or a class if the clone is expanded.

cdr3_aa cdr3_length v_call clone_size
CASSPAPQRGTYEQYF 16 TRBV18 NA
CASSQAFLPGQGSQETQYF 19 TRBV4-1 NA
CASSEGGLGNQPQHF 15 TRBV25-1 NA
CASSLDRFYGYTF 13 TRBV5-5 once
CASSRGRATGELFF 14 TRBV4-2 NA
CAISSDRGPTYEQYF 15 TRBV5-4 NA
CASSPLLAGGRNEQFF 16 TRBV18 NA
CASSVGFGGGYTF 13 TRBV11-1 once
CASSQLAGVVGELFF 15 TRBV2 NA
CASSLWGRGEAFF 13 TRBV7-2 few
CASRKDSFDEKLFF 14 TRBV6-5 NA
CASSLQGGSYEQYF 14 TRBV11-3 NA
CASSLLSRDNHRGYTF 16 TRBV27 NA
CASSRNAGEKLFF 13 TRBV11-3 few
CASSHDYGVLQETQYF 16 TRBV4-2 NA
CSVEVPSGRALRREQYF 17 TRBV29-1 few
CASSPGTGNNYGYTF 15 TRBV14 NA
CASSIASSTDTQYF 14 TRBV28 NA
CATSDRGDNEQFF 13 TRBV24-1 NA
CASSARGQIRNNEQFF 16 TRBV9 NA
CSASDSGNTIYF 12 TRBV20-1 NA
CASRLTGELSNYGYTF 16 TRBV28 NA
CASGGTIEQFF 11 TRBV7-8 once
CASSLYPRTSGNTGELFF 18 TRBV28 NA
CASSPRQDRDAQPQHF 16 TRBV6-2/TRBV6-3 NA
CASSLGTGRYEQYF 14 TRBV7-9 NA
CASSEGEGYGEQFF 14 TRBV6-1 few
CATPHPFSSYNSPLHF 16 TRBV27 NA
CATKPGFGNTIYF 13 TRBV6-5 NA
CASSLAGGVEAFF 13 TRBV28 NA
CASSSGDYEQYF 12 TRBV27 NA